This TCR beta chain originates from a study of blood T cells in healthy people across ages. This clonotype turned up a few times. Those donating, healthy Caucasian individuals from Russia, were aged roughly 6 to 95. Primed by a sample-barcoded 5' primer and a J-beta primer mix, a second PCR proceeded for about 6 to 12 cycles. A single record per CDR3 protein comes from TCRdb applying MiXCR to the 5' RACE reads. The sample contains 1.5 million to 2 million distinct CDR3 sequences, about 31% of which appear only once. This CDR3 comprises 14 residues. Germline loops: CDR1 DFQATT, CDR2 SNEGSKA (reference sequence).

The origin of this receptor is a woman aged 25 to 39 in good health. Sequenced: blood. The chain recombines TRBV20-1 with TRBJ2-5; D gene unclear. The J call may be wrong; the DNA end is better matched by TRBJ2-7. DNA of the CDR3: TGCAGTGCTAGAGATTCGCGACCCCTCTACGAGCAGTACTTC. Amino acids: CSARDSRPLYEQYF.